What follows are 29 T cell receptor beta chains derived from one specimen sequenced in a study of blood T cell repertoires in COVID-19 (dated by TCRdb to 2020 to 2022). Libraries came from the immunoSEQ multiplex PCR assay. TCRdb mirrors the immuneACCESS table, restricted to in-frame sequences. Some clones are absent from its copies; in checked studies, under half trace to an unresolved V gene, and the reason for the others is unknown. Across this sample there are 300,000 to 400,000 clones, with around 92% seen only once. 2.5% to 3.5% of the sample rests with the top ten. What was sequenced was peripheral blood. Source of these receptors: a young woman with COVID-19, enrolled during active disease.

This clone has just a few counts. V is TRBV6-2 or TRBV6-3 and J is TRBJ1-2; 11 bases align to TRBD1. The CDR3 spans 15 residues. Germline V CDR1 and CDR2: MNHEY, SVGEGT. With V trimmed by 2 bases and J by 8 bases, 7 bases remained unmatched. In nucleotides, the CDR3 is TGTGCCAGCAGTTACGCCCGGACAGGGGGCAGGGGCTACACCTTC. It specifies CASSYARTGGRGYTF.

The V call is TRBV7-9, the J call TRBJ1-5, with D unclear. The germline V gene has CDR1 SEHNR and CDR2 FQNEAQ (reference sequence). V was cut by 4 bases and J by 5 bases, with 15 bases left in between. This CDR3 is 15 amino acids long. CDR3 in DNA: TGTGCCAGCAGCTGGCCGGAGATCGTGGATCAGCCCCAGCATTTT. This gives the protein CASSWPEIVDQPQHF.

This chain joins TRBV6-5 and TRBJ2-2; D is undetermined. V lost 0 bases and J lost 5, with 4 bases in between. This CDR3 spans 13 amino acids. CDR1 MNHEY and CDR2 SVGAGI come from the germline V gene. The CDR3, as DNA: TGTGCCAGCAGTTACTCCTATACCGGGGAGCTGTTTTTT. It is translated as CASSYSYTGELFF.

The genes are TRBV29-1 and TRBJ2-1, with TRBD2 matching over 7 bases. CDR3 length: 13 amino acids. Per germline, CDR1 SQVTM and CDR2 ANQGSEA. Germline trimming cut 7 bases from V and 1 base from J; bases unmatched to any gene: 4. CDR3 sequence reads: CSAAAGSYNEQFF. The CDR3 DNA follows: TGCAGCGCTGCAGCGGGGTCCTACAATGAGCAGTTCTTC.

This clone was detected once. The V call is TRBV28, the J call TRBJ2-2; a possible D gene is TRBD2 (5 bases). Trimming took 10 bases from V and 1 from J, leaving 10 bases between them. The CDR3 loop spans 13 amino acids. Germline V gene lookup returns CDR1 MDHEN and CDR2 SYDVKM. The CDR3 sequence is CATRGRNTGELFF. As DNA, the CDR3 is TGTGCCACCCGGGGTAGGAACACCGGGGAGCTGTTTTTT. Full variable domain (rest looked up from reference TRBV28 and TRBJ2-2): DVKVTQSSRYLVKRTGEKVFLECVQDMDHENMFWYRQDPGLGLRLIYFSYDVKMKEKGDIPEGYSVSREKKERFSLILESASTNQTSMYLCATRGRNTGELFFGEGSRLTVL.

As regards this clone: Other DNA sequences in this sample translate to the same CDR3. V and J are TRBV7-8 and TRBJ2-7; D is possibly TRBD2 (5 bases). This CDR3 spans 14 amino acids. Germline V CDR1 and CDR2: SGHVS, FQNEAQ. Trimming took 1 base from V and 2 from J, leaving 9 bases between them. For the CDR3, the DNA is TGTGCCAGCAGCTTAGGGTCGGGGACCTACGAGCAGTACGTC. Protein: CASSLGSGTYEQYV.

The V call is TRBV24-1, the J call TRBJ2-1; 12 bases align to TRBD1. This CDR3 has 16 residues. V was clipped by 4 bases and J by 8 bases; unmatched bases: 8. Germline loops: CDR1 KGHDR, CDR2 SFDVKD. CDR3 sequence reads: CATSDAGTGGRDEQFF. In DNA, the CDR3 is TGTGCCACCAGTGACGCCGGGACAGGGGGCCGCGATGAGCAGTTCTTC.

The chain joins TRBV5-1 to TRBJ2-1; 13 bases map to TRBD2. There are 17 residues in the CDR3. The germline CDR1 and CDR2 sequences are SGHRS and YFSETQ. The trim removed 4 bases at V and 9 bases at J, leaving 13 bases unmatched. CDR3 sequence reads: CASSLRTSGSGLGEQFF. Written as DNA, the CDR3 is TGCGCCAGCAGCCTACGGACTAGCGGGAGTGGACTTGGTGAGCAGTTCTTC. The entire variable domain, with the rest obtained from reference TRBV5-1 and TRBJ2-1, is as follows: KAGVTQTPRYLIKTRGQQVTLSCSPISGHRSVSWYQQTPGQGLQFLFEYFSETQRNKGNFPGRFSGRQFSNSRSEMNVSTLELGDSALYLCASSLRTSGSGLGEQFFGPGTRLTVL.

The rearrangement links TRBV7-2 to TRBJ2-1; possible D gene TRBD2, 6 bases. This CDR3 spans 16 amino acids. Germline lookup yields CDR1 SGHTA and CDR2 FQGNSA. Trimming removed 5 bases at V and 0 bases at J, with 14 bases between. The CDR3 loop is CASSPRGASSYNEQFF. The CDR3, as DNA: TGTGCCAGCAGCCCCCGCGGGGCCAGCTCCTACAATGAGCAGTTCTTC.

For the CDR3, the DNA is TGTGCCAGCAGCTTTTCGAGGGGGAATGGCGGGGAGCTGTTTTTT. Its translation is CASSFSRGNGGELFF. V gene TRBV7-9 combines with J gene TRBJ2-2; a possible D gene is TRBD1 (6 bases). The CDR3 totals 15 residues. The germline gives CDR1 SEHNR, CDR2 FQNEAQ (reference sequence). V was trimmed by 3 bases and J by 7 bases, leaving 15 bases between them.

This chain links TRBV28 with TRBJ2-7; 9 bases line up with TRBD1. The V gene end was trimmed by 9 bases and the J gene end by 0 bases; junction bases not matched to a gene: 6. The CDR3 totals 14 residues. CDR1 is MDHEN, CDR2 SYDVKM, per germline. The CDR3 nucleotides read TGTGCCAGTGCTGGGGACAGGGTCTCCTACGAGCAGTACTTC. Translation: CASAGDRVSYEQYF. Full variable domain (outside the CDR3, taken from reference TRBV28 and TRBJ2-7): DVKVTQSSRYLVKRTGEKVFLECVQDMDHENMFWYRQDPGLGLRLIYFSYDVKMKEKGDIPEGYSVSREKKERFSLILESASTNQTSMYLCASAGDRVSYEQYFGPGTRLTVT.

The chain combines TRBV30 with TRBJ2-1; a possible D gene is TRBD1 (6 bases). Germline V gene data show CDR1 as GTSNPN and CDR2 as SVGIG (reference sequence). With 2 bases removed from V and 3 bases from J, the gap between germline ends came to 14 bases. The CDR3 has 15 amino acids. The CDR3 DNA follows: TGTGCCTGGAGTACCGGTTCCAGGGGCTACAATGAGCAGTTCTTC. Its protein product is CAWSTGSRGYNEQFF.

This clone was counted a few times. The chain has TRBV6-6 and TRBJ1-3; D may be TRBD1 (5 bases). The CDR3 is 16 amino acids. The germline V gene has CDR1 MNHNY and CDR2 SVGAGI (reference sequence). Trimming removed 6 bases from V and 0 bases from J, with 15 bases in between. CDR3 DNA sequence: TGTGCCAGCAGACCCACCGACAGATACTCTGGAAACACCATATATTTT. This codes for CASRPTDRYSGNTIYF.

This clone was picked up a small number of times. V gene TRBV27 combines with J gene TRBJ1-1; D gene unclear. Trimming cost V 7 bases and J 4 bases, with 16 bases left between them. CDR1 and CDR2 (germline): MNHEY, SMNVEV (reference sequence). The CDR3 runs 14 residues. CDR3 sequence (DNA): TGTGCCAGCACGACCGGCGGGTTCGGCACTGAAGCTTTCTTT. As protein: CASTTGGFGTEAFF.

V is TRBV6-4 and J is TRBJ2-1; 7 bases are shared with TRBD2. Germline V CDR1 and CDR2: MRHNA, SNTAGT. After removal of 7 bases from V and 4 bases from J, the junction contained 10 bases not matched to a gene. The CDR3 extends over 15 amino acids. CDR3 coding DNA: TGTGCCAGCACCTTAGAGGCGGGAGATTACAATGAGCAGTTCTTC. The encoded protein is CASTLEAGDYNEQFF.

V and J are TRBV29-1 and TRBJ1-2; D call uncertain. Germline V CDR1 and CDR2: SQVTM, ANQGSEA. The V end was cut by 1 base, the J end by 3 bases, with 15 bases between. This CDR3 contains 15 residues. CDR3 region: CSVEGGGGWDYGYTF. The CDR3 DNA sequence: TGCAGCGTTGAAGGTGGAGGTGGCTGGGACTATGGCTACACCTTC.

V and J are TRBV5-1 and TRBJ1-1, with D possibly TRBD1 on 5 matching bases. Trimming took off 4 bases at V and 0 bases at J, with 16 bases between the two ends. The CDR3 runs 16 residues. Germline-derived CDR1 and CDR2 are SGHRS and YFSETQ. CDR3 bases: TGCGCCAGCAGCCCAACGACAGTCTCCATGAACACTGAAGCTTTCTTT. Its translation: CASSPTTVSMNTEAFF. The complete variable domain, with remaining parts taken from reference TRBV5-1 and TRBJ1-1, reads KAGVTQTPRYLIKTRGQQVTLSCSPISGHRSVSWYQQTPGQGLQFLFEYFSETQRNKGNFPGRFSGRQFSNSRSEMNVSTLELGDSALYLCASSPTTVSMNTEAFFGQGTRLTVV.

This clone was counted between two and nine times. The V gene is TRBV30, the J gene TRBJ1-4, with TRBD1 as a possible D gene (5 bases). Germline CDR1 and CDR2: GTSNPN and SVGIG (reference sequence). V lost 0 bases and J 7 bases, leaving 18 bases between the germline ends. The CDR3 is 16 residues long. The CDR3 spells CAWSVKYYVGGEKLFF. As DNA, the CDR3 is TGTGCCTGGAGTGTAAAGTATTATGTCGGGGGTGAAAAACTGTTTTTT.

CDR3 sequence (DNA): TGTGCCATCAGGGGGCCCACCTACGAGCAGTACTTC. Protein product: CAIRGPTYEQYF. V gene TRBV10-3 combines with J gene TRBJ2-7, with D maybe TRBD1 (5 bases). CDR1 and CDR2 (germline): ENHRY, SYGVKD. Trimming took off 6 bases at V and 2 bases at J, with 8 bases between the two ends. The length of the CDR3 is 12 residues.

The gene calls are TRBV3-1 (or the pseudogene TRBV3-2) and TRBJ2-2; TRBD2 matches at 9 bases. The CDR3 has 17 amino acids. The junction had 5 bases not matched to a gene; V was cut back by 3 bases and J by 0 bases. Germline assignment: CDR1 LGHDT and CDR2 YNNKEL (reference sequence). The CDR3 here is CASSHRGGGANTGELFF. The CDR3 DNA reads TGTGCCAGCAGCCATCGTGGCGGGGGGGCGAACACCGGGGAGCTGTTTTTT.

The rearrangement links TRBV27 to TRBJ2-7; D is unclear. Trimming left V 4 bases short and J 2 bases short, with 6 bases between. Per germline, CDR1 MNHEY and CDR2 SMNVEV (reference sequence). CDR3 size: 12 residues. CDR3: CASSSGPYEQYF. The CDR3 coding sequence is TGTGCCAGCAGTTCAGGTCCCTACGAGCAGTACTTC.

The genes are TRBV4-3 and TRBJ2-3; no firm D call. CDR3 size: 14 residues. Trimming took off 4 bases at V and 0 bases at J, with 8 bases between the two ends. From germline, CDR1 is LGHNA and CDR2 YSLEER. The CDR3 DNA reads TGCGCCAGCAGCCCAACATACAGCACAGATACGCAGTATTTT. Residues: CASSPTYSTDTQYF.

V is TRBV6-2 or TRBV6-3 and J is TRBJ2-3; D perhaps matches TRBD1 (5 bases). Between the trimmed V and J ends, which lost 4 bases and 5 bases, there was a span of 13 bases. CDR1 is MNHEY, CDR2 SVGEGT, per germline. The CDR3 is made up of 14 amino acids. The CDR3 DNA sequence: TGTGCCAGCAGTTGGGTTGGGGCACAAGATACGCAGTATTTT. Its translation is CASSWVGAQDTQYF.

The chain couples TRBV7-9 to TRBJ1-1; 10 nucleotides line up with TRBD1. The germline gives CDR1 SEHNR, CDR2 FQNEAQ (reference sequence). Losses at the gene ends were 5 bases for V and 3 bases for J; bases not matched to a gene: 6. This CDR3 has 15 residues. CDR3 DNA sequence: TGTGCCAGCAGCCCCGGACAGGGGGAGTACACTGAAGCTTTCTTT. This codes for CASSPGQGEYTEAFF.

The chain is built from TRBV6-4 and TRBJ1-3, with D possibly being TRBD1 (5 bases). The germline gives CDR1 MRHNA, CDR2 SNTAGT. V was trimmed by 7 bases and J by 2 bases, leaving 9 bases between them. The CDR3 length is 13 residues. The CDR3 protein is CASTRGAGNTIYF. CDR3 bases: TGTGCCAGCACGCGGGGCGCTGGAAACACCATATATTTT.

This chain connects TRBV4-3 to TRBJ1-4, with D hard to call. From germline, CDR1 is LGHNA and CDR2 YSLEER. The CDR3 contains 17 residues. The V end was cut by 2 bases, the J end by 5 bases, with 18 bases between. The CDR3 DNA follows: TGCGCCAGCAGCCAACATCATCTACGAGCGACGAATGAAAAACTGTTTTTT. Translation gives CASSQHHLRATNEKLFF.

The V and J genes are TRBV7-9 and TRBJ1-1, with D possibly TRBD1 on 5 matching bases. The ends were cut back, 5 bases at V and 1 base at J, with 20 bases in the middle. CDR3 length: 17 amino acids. CDR1 and CDR2 (germline): SEHNR, FQNEAQ (reference sequence). The CDR3 nucleotides read TGTGCCAGCAGCCCCTCGGTGGCGGGGCTAGGGAACACTGAAGCTTTCTTT. The encoded protein is CASSPSVAGLGNTEAFF.

This sequence joins TRBV29-1 and TRBJ2-7; TRBD1 agrees at 10 bases. V was clipped by 4 bases and J by 6 bases; unmatched bases: 6. Germline V gives CDR1 SQVTM, CDR2 ANQGSEA. This CDR3 spans 13 amino acids. CDR3 region: CSVGGTGVSEQYF. The CDR3 coding sequence is TGCAGCGTTGGGGGGACAGGGGTCTCCGAGCAGTACTTC.

The rearrangement uses TRBV2 and TRBJ2-3; 13 bases are shared with TRBD2. The length of the CDR3 is 19 residues. V was pared by 6 bases and J by 1 base, with 13 bases of the junction left unmatched. The germline gives CDR1 SNHLY, CDR2 FYNNEI. The CDR3 is CASSWTSGSGVGGTDTQYF. In DNA form, the CDR3 reads TGTGCCAGCAGCTGGACTAGCGGGAGTGGTGTAGGCGGCACAGATACGCAGTATTTT.